The present T cell receptor (beta chain) was sequenced within a study of T cells in Graves' hyperthyroidism and ophthalmopathy. Study-wide results and limits: Blood shared most expanded thyroid clonotypes above 0.001.

Stable hyperthyroidism: no ophthalmopathy progression over 18 months of follow-up. Uncontrolled infection, other autoimmune disease, pregnancy and lactation each barred patients from inclusion. Thyroid ultrasound, orbital computed tomography, clinical symptoms, and serum thyroxine and TRAb underpinned diagnoses. Amplified TCR beta CDR3 regions derived from RNA transcripts. The HTBI primer set was used in a first-round RT-PCR of the TCR CDR3. Each CDR3 protein gets one entry after TCRdb re-called the multiplex PCR reads with MiXCR. The profile shows hundreds of thousands of distinct CDR3 sequences, about 13% of them singletons. Germline lookup yields CDR1 SQVTM and CDR2 ANQGSEA. There are 11 residues in the CDR3. Trimming pared 4 bases from V and 8 bases from J, leaving 11 bases between. This clonotype appeared many times. Antigen specificity is unknown.

The sequenced material came from blood. V and J are TRBV29-1 and TRBJ1-1; D gene unclear. The sequence was collected from a woman between 18 and 29 years old with Graves' hyperthyroidism. CDR3 sequence: CSVAGSQEAFF. The CDR3 bases are TGCAGCGTTGCGGGAAGTCAGGAAGCTTTCTTT.